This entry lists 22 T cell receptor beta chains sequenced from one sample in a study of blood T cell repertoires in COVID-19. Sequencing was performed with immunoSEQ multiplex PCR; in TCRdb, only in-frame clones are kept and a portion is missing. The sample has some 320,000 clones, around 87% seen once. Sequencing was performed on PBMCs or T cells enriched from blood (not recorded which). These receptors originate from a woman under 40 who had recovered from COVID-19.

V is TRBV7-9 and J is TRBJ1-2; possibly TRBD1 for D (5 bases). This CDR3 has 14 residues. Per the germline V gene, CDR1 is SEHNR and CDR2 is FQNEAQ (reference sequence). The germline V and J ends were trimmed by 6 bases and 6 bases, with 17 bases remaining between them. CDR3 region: CASSWEGGVNGYTF. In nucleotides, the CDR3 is TGTGCCAGCAGTTGGGAGGGAGGGGTCAATGGCTACACCTTC.

The CDR3 nucleotides are TGTGCCAGCAGCCAGGCGGGGGAAGATGTCTACACCTTC. Translation: CASSQAGEDVYTF. The chain recombines TRBV3-1 (or the pseudogene TRBV3-2) with TRBJ1-2, with D maybe TRBD1 (5 bases). Trimming took 3 bases from V and 10 from J, leaving 15 bases between them. Germline values: CDR1 LGHDT, CDR2 YNNKEL (reference sequence). The CDR3 loop spans 13 amino acids.

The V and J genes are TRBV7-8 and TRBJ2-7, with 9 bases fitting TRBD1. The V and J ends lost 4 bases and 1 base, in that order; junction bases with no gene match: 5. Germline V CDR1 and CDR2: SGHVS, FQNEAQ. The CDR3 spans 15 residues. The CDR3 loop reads CASSYGQGTSYEQYF. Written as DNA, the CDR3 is TGTGCCAGCAGCTATGGACAGGGGACTTCCTACGAGCAGTACTTC.

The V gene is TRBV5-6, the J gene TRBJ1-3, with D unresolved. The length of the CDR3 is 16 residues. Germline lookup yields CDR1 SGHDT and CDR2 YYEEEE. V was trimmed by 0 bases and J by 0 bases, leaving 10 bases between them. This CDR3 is CASSLAIGSSGNTIYF. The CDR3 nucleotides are TGTGCCAGCAGCTTGGCCATTGGGAGCTCTGGAAACACCATATATTTT.

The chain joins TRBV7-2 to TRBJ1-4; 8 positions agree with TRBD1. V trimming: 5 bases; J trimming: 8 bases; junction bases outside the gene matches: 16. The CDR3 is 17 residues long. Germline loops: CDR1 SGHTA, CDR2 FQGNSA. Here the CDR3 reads CASSARGQLNWGEKLFF. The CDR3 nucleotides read TGTGCCAGCAGCGCCAGGGGGCAACTTAACTGGGGGGAAAAACTGTTTTTT.

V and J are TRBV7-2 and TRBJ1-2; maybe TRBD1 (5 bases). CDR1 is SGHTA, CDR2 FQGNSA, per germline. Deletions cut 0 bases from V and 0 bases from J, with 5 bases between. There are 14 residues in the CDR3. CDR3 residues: CASSLAGPNYGYTF. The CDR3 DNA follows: TGTGCCAGCAGCTTAGCGGGGCCTAACTATGGCTACACCTTC. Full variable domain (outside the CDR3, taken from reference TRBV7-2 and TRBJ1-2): GAGVSQSPSNKVTEKGKDVELRCDPISGHTALYWYRQSLGQGLEFLIYFQGNSAPDKSGLPSDRFSAERTGGSVSTLTIQRTQQEDSAVYLCASSLAGPNYGYTFGSGTRLTVV.

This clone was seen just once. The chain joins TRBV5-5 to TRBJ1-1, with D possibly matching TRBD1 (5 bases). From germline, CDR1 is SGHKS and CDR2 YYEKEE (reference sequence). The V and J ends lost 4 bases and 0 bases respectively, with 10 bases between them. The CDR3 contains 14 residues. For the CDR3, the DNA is TGTGCCAGCAGCCCAGGGCCCATGAACACTGAAGCTTTCTTT. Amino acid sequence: CASSPGPMNTEAFF.

The CDR3 protein is CASSQASSRGFYSPLHF. DNA of the CDR3: TGTGCCAGCAGCCAAGCTTCCTCCAGGGGTTTTTATTCACCCCTCCACTTT. V is TRBV3-1 (or the pseudogene TRBV3-2) and J is TRBJ1-6, with D maybe TRBD1 (6 bases). Germline lookup yields CDR1 LGHDT and CDR2 YNNKEL (reference sequence). V was pared by 1 base and J by 8 bases, with 18 bases between. This CDR3 spans 17 amino acids.

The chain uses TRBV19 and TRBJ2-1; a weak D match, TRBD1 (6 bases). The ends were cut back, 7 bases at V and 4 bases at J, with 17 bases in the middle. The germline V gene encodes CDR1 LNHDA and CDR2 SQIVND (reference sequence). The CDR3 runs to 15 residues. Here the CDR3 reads CASTRQAGTYNEQFF. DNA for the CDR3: TGTGCCAGTACCCGCCAGGCAGGGACATACAATGAGCAGTTCTTC.

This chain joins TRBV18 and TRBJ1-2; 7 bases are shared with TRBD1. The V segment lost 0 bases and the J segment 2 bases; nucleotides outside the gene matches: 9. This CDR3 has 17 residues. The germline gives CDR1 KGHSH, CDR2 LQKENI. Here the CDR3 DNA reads TGTGCCAGCTCACCACCGGGACAGCATACTAAAAACTATGGCTACACCTTC. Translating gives CASSPPGQHTKNYGYTF.

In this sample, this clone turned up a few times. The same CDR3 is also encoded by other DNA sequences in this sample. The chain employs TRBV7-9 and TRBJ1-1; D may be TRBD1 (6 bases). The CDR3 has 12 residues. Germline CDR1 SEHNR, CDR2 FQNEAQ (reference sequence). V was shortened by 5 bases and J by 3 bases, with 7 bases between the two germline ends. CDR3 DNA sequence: TGTGCCAGCAGCCCAGGGGACACTGAAGCTTTCTTT. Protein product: CASSPGDTEAFF.

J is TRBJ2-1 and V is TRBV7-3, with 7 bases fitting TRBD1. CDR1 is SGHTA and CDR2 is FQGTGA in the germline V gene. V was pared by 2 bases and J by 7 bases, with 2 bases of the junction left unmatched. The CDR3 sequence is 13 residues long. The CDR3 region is CASSLDRENEQFF. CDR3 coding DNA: TGTGCCAGCAGCTTAGACAGGGAGAATGAGCAGTTCTTC.

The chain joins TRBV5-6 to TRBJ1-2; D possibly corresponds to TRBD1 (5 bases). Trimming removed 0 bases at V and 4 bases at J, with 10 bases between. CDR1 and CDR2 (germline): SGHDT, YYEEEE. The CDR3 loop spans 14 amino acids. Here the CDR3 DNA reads TGTGCCAGCAGCTTGGACCAGGGCGTCTATGGCTACACCTTC. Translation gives CASSLDQGVYGYTF.

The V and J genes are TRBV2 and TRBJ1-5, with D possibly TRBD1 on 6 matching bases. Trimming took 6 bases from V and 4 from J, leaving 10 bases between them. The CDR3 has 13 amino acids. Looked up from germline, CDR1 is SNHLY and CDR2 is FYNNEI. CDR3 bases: TGTGCCAGCAGCGGACAGAGAAATCAGCCCCAGCATTTT. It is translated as CASSGQRNQPQHF.

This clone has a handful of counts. CDR3 DNA: TGTGCCAGCAACCAGCGGGGGGGCATTGAGACCCAGTACTTC. This sequence encodes CASNQRGGIETQYF. The chain recombines TRBV6-5 with TRBJ2-5, with 10 bases aligning to TRBD2. Germline V gene sequence: CDR1 MNHEY, CDR2 SVGAGI. There are 14 residues in the CDR3. Trimming at V came to 7 bases and at J to 5 bases, leaving 7 bases not matched to a gene.

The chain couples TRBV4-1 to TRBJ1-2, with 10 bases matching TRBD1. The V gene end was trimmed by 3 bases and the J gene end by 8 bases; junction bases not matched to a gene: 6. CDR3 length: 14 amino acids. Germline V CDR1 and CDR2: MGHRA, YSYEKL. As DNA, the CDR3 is TGCGCCAGCAGCCAGGGGACAGGGGAGAGGGGCTACACCTTC. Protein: CASSQGTGERGYTF.

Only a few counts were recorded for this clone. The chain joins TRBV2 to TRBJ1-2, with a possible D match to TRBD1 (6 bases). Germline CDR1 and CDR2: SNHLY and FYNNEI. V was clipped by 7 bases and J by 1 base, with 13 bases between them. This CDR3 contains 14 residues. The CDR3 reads CASTPDSLNYGYTF. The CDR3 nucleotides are TGTGCCAGCACCCCGGACAGCCTTAACTATGGCTACACCTTC. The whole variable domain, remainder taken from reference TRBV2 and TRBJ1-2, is EPEVTQTPSHQVTQMGQEVILRCVPISNHLYFYWYRQILGQKVEFLVSFYNNEISEKSEIFDDQFSVERPDGSNFTLKIRSTKLEDSAMYFCASTPDSLNYGYTFGSGTRLTVV.

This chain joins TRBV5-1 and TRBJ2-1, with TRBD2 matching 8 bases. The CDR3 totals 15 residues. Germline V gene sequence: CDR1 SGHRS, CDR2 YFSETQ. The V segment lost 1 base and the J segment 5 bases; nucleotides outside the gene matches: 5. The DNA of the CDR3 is TGCGCCAGCAGCTTGTTACCAGCGGGGGACAATGAGCAGTTCTTC. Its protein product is CASSLLPAGDNEQFF.

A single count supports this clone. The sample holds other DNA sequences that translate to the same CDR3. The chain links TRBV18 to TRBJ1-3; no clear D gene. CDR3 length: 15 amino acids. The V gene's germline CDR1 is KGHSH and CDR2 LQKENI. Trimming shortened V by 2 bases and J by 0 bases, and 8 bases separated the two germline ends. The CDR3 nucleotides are TGTGCCAGCTCACCAACGGTGAGCTCTGGAAACACCATATATTTT. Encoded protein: CASSPTVSSGNTIYF.

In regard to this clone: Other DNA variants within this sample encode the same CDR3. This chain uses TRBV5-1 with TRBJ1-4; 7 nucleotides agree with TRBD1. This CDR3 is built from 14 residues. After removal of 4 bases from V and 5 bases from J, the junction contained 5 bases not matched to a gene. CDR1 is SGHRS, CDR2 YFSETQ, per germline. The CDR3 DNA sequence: TGCGCCAGCAGCCTGGAGACAGGGAATGAAAAACTGTTTTTT. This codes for CASSLETGNEKLFF.

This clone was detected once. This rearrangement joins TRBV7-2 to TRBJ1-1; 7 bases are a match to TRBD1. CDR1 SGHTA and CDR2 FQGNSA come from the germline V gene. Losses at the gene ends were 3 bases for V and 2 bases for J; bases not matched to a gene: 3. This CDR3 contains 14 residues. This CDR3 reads CASSFNRGNTEAFF. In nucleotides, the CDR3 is TGTGCCAGCAGCTTCAACAGGGGTAACACTGAAGCTTTCTTT.

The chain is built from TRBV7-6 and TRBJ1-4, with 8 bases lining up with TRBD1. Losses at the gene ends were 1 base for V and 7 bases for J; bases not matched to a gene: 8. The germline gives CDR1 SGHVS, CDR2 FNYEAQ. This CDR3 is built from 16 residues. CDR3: CASSLGIRGRGEKLFF. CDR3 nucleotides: TGTGCCAGCAGCTTAGGCATCAGGGGGCGTGGTGAAAAACTGTTTTTT.